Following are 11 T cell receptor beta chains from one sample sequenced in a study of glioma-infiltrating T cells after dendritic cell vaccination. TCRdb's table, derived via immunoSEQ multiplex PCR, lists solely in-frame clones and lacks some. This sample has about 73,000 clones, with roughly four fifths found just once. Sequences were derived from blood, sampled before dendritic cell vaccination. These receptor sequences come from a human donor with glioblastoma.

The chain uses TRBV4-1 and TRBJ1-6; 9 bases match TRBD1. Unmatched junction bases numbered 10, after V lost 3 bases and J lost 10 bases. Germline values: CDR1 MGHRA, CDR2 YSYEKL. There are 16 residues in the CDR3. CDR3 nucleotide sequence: TGCGCCAGCAGCCACCCGGGACAGGGAATGAGATCACCCCTCCACTTT. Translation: CASSHPGQGMRSPLHF.

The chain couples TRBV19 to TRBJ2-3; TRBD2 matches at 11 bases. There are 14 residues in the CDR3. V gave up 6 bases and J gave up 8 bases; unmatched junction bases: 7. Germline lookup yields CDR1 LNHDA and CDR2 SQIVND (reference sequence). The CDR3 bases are TGTGCCAGTAGACTAGCGGGAGAATTAACTACGCAGTATTTT. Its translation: CASRLAGELTTQYF. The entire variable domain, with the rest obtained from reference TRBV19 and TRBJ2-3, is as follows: DGGITQSPKYLFRKEGQNVTLSCEQNLNHDAMYWYRQDPGQGLRLIYYSQIVNDFQKGDIAEGYSVSREKKESFPLTVTSAQKNPTAFYLCASRLAGELTTQYFGPGTRLTVL.

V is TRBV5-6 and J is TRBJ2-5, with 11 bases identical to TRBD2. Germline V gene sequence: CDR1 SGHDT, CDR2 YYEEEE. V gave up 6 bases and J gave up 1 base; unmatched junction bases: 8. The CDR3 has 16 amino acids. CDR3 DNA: TGTGCCAGCACCCTGGGACTAGCGGCCTTCCAAGAGACCCAGTACTTC. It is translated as CASTLGLAAFQETQYF.

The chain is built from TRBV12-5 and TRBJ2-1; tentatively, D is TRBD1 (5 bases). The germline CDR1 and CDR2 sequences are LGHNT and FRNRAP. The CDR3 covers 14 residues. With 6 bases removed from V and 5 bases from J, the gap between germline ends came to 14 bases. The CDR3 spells CASGLREGDNEQFF. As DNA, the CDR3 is TGTGCTAGTGGCCTCCGAGAAGGGGACAATGAGCAGTTCTTC.

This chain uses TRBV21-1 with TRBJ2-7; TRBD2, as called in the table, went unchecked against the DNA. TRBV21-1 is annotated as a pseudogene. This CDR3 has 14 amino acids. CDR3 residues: CASISGTPSYEQYV. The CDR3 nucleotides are TGTGCCAGCATTAGCGGGACCCCCTCCTACGAGCAGTACGTC.

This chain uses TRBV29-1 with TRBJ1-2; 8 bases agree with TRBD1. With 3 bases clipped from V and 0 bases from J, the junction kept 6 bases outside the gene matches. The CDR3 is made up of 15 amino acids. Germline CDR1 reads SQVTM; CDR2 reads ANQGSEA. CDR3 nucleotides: TGCAGCGTTGATAGACAGGGGCAGGCTAACTATGGCTACACCTTC. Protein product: CSVDRQGQANYGYTF.

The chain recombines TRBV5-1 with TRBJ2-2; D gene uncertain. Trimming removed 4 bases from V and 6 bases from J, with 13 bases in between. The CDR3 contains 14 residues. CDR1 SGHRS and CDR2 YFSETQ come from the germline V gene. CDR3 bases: TGCGCCAGCAGCGGCTCGGGTGGGTCCGGGGAGCTGTTTTTT. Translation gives CASSGSGGSGELFF. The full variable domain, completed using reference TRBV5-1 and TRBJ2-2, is KAGVTQTPRYLIKTRGQQVTLSCSPISGHRSVSWYQQTPGQGLQFLFEYFSETQRNKGNFPGRFSGRQFSNSRSEMNVSTLELGDSALYLCASSGSGGSGELFFGEGSRLTVL.

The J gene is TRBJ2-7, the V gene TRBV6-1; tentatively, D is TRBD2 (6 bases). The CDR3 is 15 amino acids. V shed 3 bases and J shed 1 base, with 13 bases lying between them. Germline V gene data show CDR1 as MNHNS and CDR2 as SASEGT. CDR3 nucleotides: TGTGCCAGCAGTGATCCCGCGGCGGGATCCTACGAGCAGTACGTC. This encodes CASSDPAAGSYEQYV.

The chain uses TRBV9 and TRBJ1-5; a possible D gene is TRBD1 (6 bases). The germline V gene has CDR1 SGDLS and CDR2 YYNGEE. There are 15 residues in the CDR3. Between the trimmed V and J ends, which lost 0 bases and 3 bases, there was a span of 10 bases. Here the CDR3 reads CASSVGQVPNQPQHF. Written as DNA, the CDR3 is TGTGCCAGCAGCGTAGGACAGGTCCCCAATCAGCCCCAGCATTTT.

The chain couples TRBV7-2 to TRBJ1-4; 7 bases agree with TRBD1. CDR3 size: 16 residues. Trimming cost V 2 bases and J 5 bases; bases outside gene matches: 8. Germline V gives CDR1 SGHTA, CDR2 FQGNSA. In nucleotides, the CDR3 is TGTGCCAGCAGCTTATCCCCGGGACAGTCCAATGAAAAACTGTTTTTT. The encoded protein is CASSLSPGQSNEKLFF. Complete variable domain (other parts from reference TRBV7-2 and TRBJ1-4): GAGVSQSPSNKVTEKGKDVELRCDPISGHTALYWYRQSLGQGLEFLIYFQGNSAPDKSGLPSDRFSAERTGGSVSTLTIQRTQQEDSAVYLCASSLSPGQSNEKLFFGSGTQLSVL.

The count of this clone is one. The CDR3 region is CASSLQDAMNTEAFF. In nucleotides, the CDR3 is TGTGCCAGCTCACTTCAAGATGCTATGAACACTGAAGCTTTCTTT. The chain recombines TRBV18 with TRBJ1-1; unclear D gene. The V gene's germline CDR1 is KGHSH and CDR2 LQKENI. The CDR3 has 15 amino acids. V was clipped by 4 bases and J by 0 bases, with 12 bases between them.